This T cell receptor (beta chain) was observed in a study of cytomegalovirus exposure and HLA in healthy donors. V was trimmed by 3 bases and J by 0 bases, leaving 9 bases between them. CDR3 length equals 15 residues. Germline V gives CDR1 LNHDA, CDR2 SQIVND (reference sequence). The PCR had 60 Vbeta and 13 Jbeta primers. Data came from immunoSEQ multiplex PCR; TCRdb stores just in-frame clones and leaves some out. This sample has 140,000 or so clones, with 65% to 90% found just once. On this clone: Within the sample, other DNA sequences also encode this same CDR3.

Sequenced material: PBMCs. The V gene is TRBV19, the J gene TRBJ1-5; no reliable D call. The clonotype was recovered from a woman in her twenties or thirties in good health and CMV-seronegative. CDR3 in amino acids: CASSISGYSNQPQHF. CDR3 nucleotides: TGTGCCAGTAGTATCTCAGGTTATAGCAATCAGCCCCAGCATTTT. The entire variable domain, with the rest obtained from reference TRBV19 and TRBJ1-5, is as follows: DGGITQSPKYLFRKEGQNVTLSCEQNLNHDAMYWYRQDPGQGLRLIYYSQIVNDFQKGDIAEGYSVSREKKESFPLTVTSAQKNPTAFYLCASSISGYSNQPQHFGDGTRLSIL.